The following is a TCR beta chain sequence with its context. The sample belongs to a study of blood T cell repertoires in COVID-19. Original processing notes: Estimates of nucleated cell counts were drawn from the amplification of reference gene primers. Profiling relied on immunoSEQ multiplex PCR, and the TCRdb table lists in-frame clones only, not all of them. V and J calls and clone size are copied from that table; D and trimming were computed from the DNA. The sample yields 250,000 to 300,000 clones, 75% to 90% seen once. Germline CDR1 is MNHEY and CDR2 is SVGAGI. This CDR3 is 13 amino acids long. The trim removed 6 bases at V and 5 bases at J, leaving 6 bases unmatched.

The chain recombines TRBV6-5 with TRBJ1-1, with 7 positions matching TRBD1. The source is a woman aged 55-70 years with acute or convalescent COVID-19. Sequencing was done on a sample of peripheral blood. This chain's CDR3 is CASRKGAVTEAFF. The CDR3 DNA sequence: TGTGCCAGCAGAAAGGGGGCGGTGACTGAAGCTTTCTTT.